These T cell receptor beta chains were read from a single sample in a study of human T cells and chemical hapten exposure. TCRdb analysed the RACE reads with MiXCR anew, one entry per CDR3 protein. The sample comprises tens of thousands of distinct CDR3 sequences, approximately 11% of which are singletons, and roughly 5.3% rests with the top ten. Here the sequenced sample was whole blood, taken in connection with sensitization to the hapten diphenylcyclopropenone (DPC). These receptors originate from a woman between 45 and 60 years old with alopecia areata. Some clones in this sample may be carry-over from other donors' samples. Each CDR3 is given with its conserved first and last residue. The order of the fields is clone size, CDR3 length, D gene, V gene, J gene, CDR3 protein, CDR3 DNA. The D gene is left open where the match is weak. Clone size, where shown, is once, few, many, or a class for clones that have expanded.

many	13	NA	TRBV18	TRBJ1-1	CASLTSEITEAFF	TGTGCCAGCCTCACGAGTGAGATCACTGAAGCTTTCTTT
once	13	TRBD1	TRBV10-2	TRBJ2-5	CASDEGGRETQYF	TGCGCCAGCGACGAAGGGGGCCGGGAGACCCAGTACTTC
many	15	NA	TRBV28	TRBJ2-3	CASSLAGTNTDTQYF	TGTGCCAGCAGTTTGGCAGGGACCAACACAGATACGCAGTATTTT
NA	17	TRBD1	TRBV12-3/TRBV12-4	TRBJ1-5	CASSPGFDRESNQPQHF	TGTGCCAGCAGTCCCGGATTCGACAGGGAGAGCAATCAGCCCCAGCATTTT
NA	13	NA	TRBV20-1	TRBJ2-3	CSAPESHTDTQYF	TGCAGTGCTCCGGAGAGCCACACAGATACGCAGTATTTT
NA	17	TRBD1	TRBV12-3/TRBV12-4	TRBJ2-4	CASSTLTGGLAKNIQYF	TGTGCCAGCAGTACCTTGACAGGGGGCCTCGCCAAAAACATTCAGTACTTC
many	13	TRBD1	TRBV7-3	TRBJ1-1	CASSFNRGTEAFF	TGTGCCAGCAGCTTTAACAGGGGCACTGAAGCTTTCTTT
many	18	TRBD1	TRBV18	TRBJ1-5	CASSPSLQGAGGNQPQHF	TGTGCCAGCTCACCATCCTTACAGGGGGCAGGGGGCAATCAGCCCCAGCATTTT
few	14	TRBD1	TRBV7-2	TRBJ1-5	CASSSRQGGQPQHF	TGTGCCAGCAGCTCGAGACAGGGTGGGCAGCCCCAGCATTTT
many	16	TRBD1	TRBV2	TRBJ1-5	CASRDRGSSRNQPQHF	TGTGCCAGCCGGGACAGGGGCTCCTCTCGCAATCAGCCCCAGCATTTT
many	17	TRBD2	TRBV11-2	TRBJ2-2	CASSSDSGRARTGELFF	TGTGCCAGCAGCTCCGACAGCGGGAGGGCCAGAACCGGGGAGCTGTTTTTT
many	10	NA	TRBV7-9	TRBJ1-1	CASRFPEAFF	TGTGCCAGCAGGTTCCCTGAAGCTTTCTTT
few	13	TRBD1	TRBV5-1	TRBJ1-1	CASKGQGQAEAFF	TGCGCCAGCAAGGGACAGGGGCAAGCTGAAGCTTTCTTT
many	13	NA	TRBV6-2/TRBV6-3	TRBJ2-4	CASSYEGEDIQYF	TGTGCCAGCAGTTACGAGGGGGAGGACATTCAGTACTTC
few	15	NA	TRBV4-1	TRBJ2-7	CASSQGQGTIYEQYF	TGCGCCAGCAGCCAAGGGCAGGGTACTATCTACGAGCAGTACTTC
NA	19	TRBD1	TRBV24-1	TRBJ2-1	CATSDWDRGSAGLHNEQFF	TGTGCCACCAGTGATTGGGACAGGGGGAGTGCGGGACTGCACAATGAGCAGTTCTTC
once	15	TRBD1	TRBV5-1	TRBJ2-7	CASSLEQGVTYEQYF	TGCGCCAGCAGCTTGGAGCAGGGGGTTACCTACGAGCAGTACTTC
few	13	TRBD2	TRBV7-2	TRBJ2-7	CASSFGTSSEQYF	TGTGCCAGCAGCTTCGGGACTAGTAGCGAGCAGTACTTC
many	17	NA	TRBV14	TRBJ1-2	CASSQDGSARTLYGYTF	TGTGCCAGCAGCCAAGATGGGTCAGCCCGAACTCTCTATGGCTACACCTTC
many	14	TRBD2	TRBV11-2	TRBJ2-7	CASSLSSGTYEQYF	TGTGCCAGCAGCTTATCTAGCGGGACCTACGAGCAGTACTTC
few	15	TRBD1	TRBV6-5	TRBJ2-3	CASRRQGVNTDTQYF	TGTGCCAGCAGGAGACAGGGGGTGAACACAGATACGCAGTATTTT
many	14	NA	TRBV18	TRBJ1-1	CASSQRSDNTEAFF	TGTGCCAGCTCGCAGAGATCCGACAACACTGAAGCTTTCTTT
NA	14	NA	TRBV4-2	TRBJ1-1	CASSQTGWGTEAFF	TGTGCCAGCAGCCAAACAGGGTGGGGCACTGAAGCTTTCTTT
NA	13	NA	TRBV11-3	TRBJ2-3	CASSLGVLGLKYF	TGTGCCAGCAGCTTAGGAGTATTGGGACTCAAGTATTTT
many	13	NA	TRBV2	TRBJ2-3	CASSGQITDTQYF	TGTGCCAGCAGCGGACAGATCACAGATACGCAGTATTTT
once	14	NA	TRBV4-2	TRBJ2-7	CASSQGTLSYEQYF	TGTGCCAGCAGCCAAGGGACTCTCTCCTACGAGCAGTACTTC
many	15	TRBD1	TRBV9	TRBJ1-6	CASSPRDRGSSPLHF	TGTGCCAGCAGCCCGCGGGACAGGGGGAGCTCACCCCTCCACTTT
NA	15	NA	TRBV4-3	TRBJ1-6	CASSPQSDGYSPLHF	TGCGCCAGCAGCCCCCAATCGGACGGCTATTCACCCCTCCACTTT
many	14	NA	TRBV18	TRBJ2-7	CASSPQGQAYEQYF	TGTGCCAGCTCACCACAGGGGCAAGCCTACGAGCAGTACTTC
few	15	TRBD2	TRBV28	TRBJ2-7	CASSLRREGWYEQYF	TGTGCCAGCAGTTTAAGGAGGGAGGGGTGGTACGAGCAGTACTTC
many	12	NA	TRBV12-3/TRBV12-4	TRBJ1-1	CASIGGGTEAFF	TGTGCCAGCATCGGGGGGGGCACTGAAGCTTTCTTT
few	15	NA	TRBV18	TRBJ1-2	CASSPPGLTNYGYTF	TGTGCCAGCTCACCACCGGGACTGACGAACTATGGCTACACCTTC
once	15	NA	TRBV2	TRBJ1-2	CASSETLTANYGYTF	TGTGCCAGCAGTGAGACACTGACAGCTAACTATGGCTACACCTTC
few	13	TRBD1	TRBV27	TRBJ1-2	CASTGGIGYGYTF	TGTGCCTCAACAGGGGGCATAGGCTATGGCTACACCTTC
NA	13	NA	TRBV20-1	TRBJ1-2	CSARGPSNHGYTF	TGCAGTGCTAGAGGACCGTCAAATCATGGCTACACCTTC
NA	15	TRBD1	TRBV28	TRBJ1-2	CASRNTGGDGYGYTF	TGTGCCAGCAGAAATACAGGGGGCGATGGCTATGGCTACACCTTC
many	15	TRBD1	TRBV5-6	TRBJ1-5	CASSVGTVWNQPQHF	TGTGCCAGCAGCGTGGGGACAGTGTGGAATCAGCCCCAGCATTTT
NA	18	TRBD2	TRBV7-9	TRBJ2-2	CASSLGRQAGTNTGELFF	TGTGCCAGCAGCTTAGGCCGTCAAGCGGGGACGAACACCGGGGAGCTGTTTTTT
many	16	NA	TRBV7-9	TRBJ2-1	CASSLPHESSYNEQFF	TGTGCCAGCAGCTTACCGCATGAGAGCTCCTACAATGAGCAGTTCTTC
few	17	TRBD1	TRBV7-9	TRBJ1-1	CASSGYIGTGGRTEAFF	TGTGCCAGCTCAGGGTATATCGGGACAGGGGGCCGCACTGAAGCTTTCTTT